The 11 T cell receptor beta chains reported below all come from one sample, sequenced in a study of identical twins. TCRdb itself ran the 5' RACE reads through MiXCR, one entry per CDR3 protein. The sample carries hundreds of thousands of distinct CDR3 sequences, around 9.6% recorded once. Sequenced material: memory (CD45RO+) T cells sorted from blood. These receptors all come from a young woman in good health.

This clonotype was recorded at least ten times. As DNA, the CDR3 is TGTGCCAGCAGCCAAGATGGCGGACAGGGGTGGTACGAGCAGTACTTC. It yields the protein CASSQDGGQGWYEQYF. The chain employs TRBV3-1 and TRBJ2-7, with 9 bases identical to TRBD1. Trimming at V came to 0 bases and at J to 4 bases, leaving 7 bases not matched to a gene. The CDR3 has 16 amino acids. Germline CDR1 LGHDT, CDR2 YNNKEL (reference sequence).

As for this clonotype: A much larger clone lies one base from this, so it may be a read error. The chain is built from TRBV11-3 and TRBJ2-1; weak D call: TRBD2 (6 bases). The germline V gene has CDR1 SGHNT and CDR2 YENEEA. Trimming stripped 3 bases from V and 5 bases from J, with 17 bases between. This CDR3 comprises 16 residues. CDR3 amino acids: CASSFGLGGGDNEQFF. The CDR3 DNA follows: TGTGCCAGCAGCTTTGGCCTGGGGGGAGGCGACAATGAGCAGTTCTTC.

The chain joins TRBV7-9 to TRBJ2-1; D is undetermined. Trimming removed 6 bases at V and 0 bases at J, with 15 bases between. The CDR3 totals 16 residues. Germline-derived CDR1 and CDR2 are SEHNR and FQNEAQ (reference sequence). The CDR3 sequence: CASSRSLTPSYNEQFF. In DNA form, the CDR3 reads TGTGCCAGCAGTCGTTCTTTGACTCCCTCCTACAATGAGCAGTTCTTC.

V usage is TRBV4-2 and J usage is TRBJ1-1; D is undetermined. This CDR3 contains 17 residues. V was clipped by 0 bases and J by 1 base, with 15 bases between them. Germline V gene data show CDR1 as LGHNA and CDR2 as YNFKEQ. CDR3 in amino acids: CASSQDNTRRRNTEAFF. The DNA of the CDR3 is TGTGCCAGCAGCCAAGATAACACCCGTCGGAGGAACACTGAAGCTTTCTTT.

The rearrangement uses TRBV2 and TRBJ1-2; D is unresolved. The germline V gene has CDR1 SNHLY and CDR2 FYNNEI. Trimming stripped 9 bases from V and 4 bases from J, with 18 bases between. CDR3 length: 14 amino acids. The CDR3 here is CASPPPQRFYGYTF. The CDR3 DNA reads as TGTGCCAGTCCCCCCCCACAGCGCTTCTATGGCTACACCTTC.

Ten or more counts support this clonotype. The V gene is TRBV7-2, the J gene TRBJ2-3; 12 positions agree with TRBD2. The CDR3 spans 16 residues. J was trimmed by 2 bases and V by 6 bases; bases with no gene match: 6. Germline CDR1 and CDR2: SGHTA and FQGNSA. CDR3 in amino acids: CASRFLAGGLTDTQYF. The CDR3 DNA is TGTGCCAGCAGATTCCTAGCGGGGGGGCTCACAGATACGCAGTATTTT.

The chain is built from TRBV9 and TRBJ2-2; 8 nucleotides align to TRBD2. CDR1 is SGDLS, CDR2 YYNGEE, per germline. After removal of 2 bases from V and 7 bases from J, the junction contained 7 bases not matched to a gene. CDR3 length: 15 amino acids. The CDR3 DNA is TGTGCCAGCAGCGTTTCAGCGGGAGATCGCGGGGAGCTGTTTTTT. Translating gives CASSVSAGDRGELFF.

This clonotype was observed a handful of times. The gene calls are TRBV27 and TRBJ1-2; possibly TRBD1 for D (5 bases). Germline CDR1 MNHEY, CDR2 SMNVEV (reference sequence). Trimming removed 2 bases from V and 4 bases from J, with 11 bases in between. This CDR3 is 14 amino acids long. CDR3: CASSLRPGFYGYTF. As DNA, the CDR3 is TGTGCCAGCAGTTTAAGGCCAGGGTTCTATGGCTACACCTTC.

This clonotype has just a few counts. J is TRBJ2-7 and V is TRBV6-5, with D perhaps matching TRBD1 (5 bases). This CDR3 region has 16 residues. V shed 0 bases and J shed 0 bases, with 12 bases lying between them. Germline V gene sequence: CDR1 MNHEY, CDR2 SVGAGI. The CDR3 bases are TGTGCCAGCAGTTACTCGGGAACAGGAGACTCCTACGAGCAGTACTTC. This sequence encodes CASSYSGTGDSYEQYF.

CDR3 loop: CASSQDHNSNQPQHF. The CDR3 nucleotides are TGCGCCAGCAGCCAAGACCACAATAGCAATCAGCCCCAGCATTTT. The chain couples TRBV4-3 to TRBJ1-5; D is undetermined. The CDR3 runs to 15 residues. Looked up from germline, CDR1 is LGHNA and CDR2 is YSLEER. Trimming took off 0 bases at V and 0 bases at J, with 6 bases between the two ends.

The rearrangement links TRBV4-3 to TRBJ2-5; D unclear. Trimming removed 0 bases at V and 5 bases at J, with 10 bases between. CDR1 and CDR2 (germline): LGHNA, YSLEER. This CDR3 region has 14 residues. CDR3 bases: TGCGCCAGCAGCCAAGAGAGCCAAGGGGAGACCCAGTACTTC. This codes for CASSQESQGETQYF.